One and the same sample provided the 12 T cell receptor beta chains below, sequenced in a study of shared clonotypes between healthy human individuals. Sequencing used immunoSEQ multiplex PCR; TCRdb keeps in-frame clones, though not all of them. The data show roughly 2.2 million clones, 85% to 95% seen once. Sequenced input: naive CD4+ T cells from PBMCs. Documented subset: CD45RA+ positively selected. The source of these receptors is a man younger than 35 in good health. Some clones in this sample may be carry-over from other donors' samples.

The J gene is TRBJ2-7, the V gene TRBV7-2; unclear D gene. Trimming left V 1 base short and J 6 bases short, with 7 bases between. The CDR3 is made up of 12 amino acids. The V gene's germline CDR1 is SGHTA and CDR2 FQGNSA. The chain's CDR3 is CASSLVRSEQYF. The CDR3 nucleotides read TGTGCCAGCAGCTTAGTTAGGTCCGAGCAGTACTTC.

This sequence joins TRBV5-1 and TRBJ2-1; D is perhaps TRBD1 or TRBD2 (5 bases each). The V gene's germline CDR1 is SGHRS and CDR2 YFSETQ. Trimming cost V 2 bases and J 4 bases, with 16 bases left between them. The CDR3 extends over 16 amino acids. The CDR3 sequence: CASSFFSAGRYNEQFF. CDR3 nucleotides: TGCGCCAGCAGCTTTTTCTCGGCAGGGAGATACAATGAGCAGTTCTTC.

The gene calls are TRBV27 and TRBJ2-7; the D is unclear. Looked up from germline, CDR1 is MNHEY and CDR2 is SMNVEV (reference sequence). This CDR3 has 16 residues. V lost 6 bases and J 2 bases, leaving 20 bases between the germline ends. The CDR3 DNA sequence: TGTGCCAGCAGATCAACGGGTAGAGGTCCCACCTACGAGCAGTACTTC. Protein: CASRSTGRGPTYEQYF.

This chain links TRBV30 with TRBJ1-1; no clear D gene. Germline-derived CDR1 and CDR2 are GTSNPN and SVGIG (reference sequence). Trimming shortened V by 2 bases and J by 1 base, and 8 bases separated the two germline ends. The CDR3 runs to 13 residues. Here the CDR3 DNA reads TGTGCCTGGAGTACGAACCAGAACACTGAAGCTTTCTTT. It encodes CAWSTNQNTEAFF.

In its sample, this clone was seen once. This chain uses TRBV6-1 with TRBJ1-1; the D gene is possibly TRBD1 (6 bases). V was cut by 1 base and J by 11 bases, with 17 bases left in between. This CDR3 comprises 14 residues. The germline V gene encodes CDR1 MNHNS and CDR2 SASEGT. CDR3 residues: CASSEGWKGGSAFF. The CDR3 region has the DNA TGTGCCAGCAGTGAAGGGTGGAAGGGGGGGTCGGCTTTCTTT.

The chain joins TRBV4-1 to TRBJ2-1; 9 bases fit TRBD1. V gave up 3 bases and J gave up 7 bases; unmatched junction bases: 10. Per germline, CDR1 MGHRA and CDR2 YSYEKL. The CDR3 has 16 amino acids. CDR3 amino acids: CASSQGDRGIINEQFF. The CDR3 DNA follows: TGCGCCAGCAGCCAGGGAGACAGGGGGATTATAAATGAGCAGTTCTTC.

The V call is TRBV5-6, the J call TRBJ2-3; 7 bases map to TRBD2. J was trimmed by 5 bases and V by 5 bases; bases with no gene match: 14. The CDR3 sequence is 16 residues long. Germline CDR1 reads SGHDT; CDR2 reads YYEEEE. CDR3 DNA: TGTGCCAGCAGTCCTTTATTAGCGGGTGCGGGAGATACGCAGTATTTT. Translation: CASSPLLAGAGDTQYF.

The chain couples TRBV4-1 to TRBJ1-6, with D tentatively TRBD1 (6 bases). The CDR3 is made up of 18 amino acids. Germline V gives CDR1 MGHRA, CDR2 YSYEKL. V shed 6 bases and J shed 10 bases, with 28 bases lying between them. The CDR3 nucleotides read TGCGCCAGCAGTCCCCTCAGACAGGTCCACAGAGATGACTCACCCCTCCACTTT. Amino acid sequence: CASSPLRQVHRDDSPLHF.

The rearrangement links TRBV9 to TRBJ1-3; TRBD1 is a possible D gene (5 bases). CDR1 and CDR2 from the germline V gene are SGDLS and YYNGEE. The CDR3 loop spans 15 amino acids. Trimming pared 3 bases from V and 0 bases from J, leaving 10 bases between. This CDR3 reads CASSALGDSGNTIYF. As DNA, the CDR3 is TGTGCCAGCAGCGCCCTGGGGGACTCTGGAAACACCATATATTTT. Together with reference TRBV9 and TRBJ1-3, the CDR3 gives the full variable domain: DSGVTQTPKHLITATGQRVTLRCSPRSGDLSVYWYQQSLDQGLQFLIQYYNGEERAKGNILERFSAQQFPDLHSELNLSSLELGDSALYFCASSALGDSGNTIYFGEGSWLTVV.

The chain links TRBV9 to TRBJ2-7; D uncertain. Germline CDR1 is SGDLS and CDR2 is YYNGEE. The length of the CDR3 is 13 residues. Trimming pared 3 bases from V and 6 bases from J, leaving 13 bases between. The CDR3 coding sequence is TGTGCCAGCAGCGAGGCCCAAGTGGGCGAGCAGTACTTC. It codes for CASSEAQVGEQYF.

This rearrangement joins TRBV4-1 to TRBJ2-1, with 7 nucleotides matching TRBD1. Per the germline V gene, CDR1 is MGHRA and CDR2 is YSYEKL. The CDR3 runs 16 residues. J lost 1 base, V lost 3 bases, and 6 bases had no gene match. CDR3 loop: CASSHYQGVSYNEQFF. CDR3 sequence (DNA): TGCGCCAGCAGCCATTACCAGGGGGTGTCCTACAATGAGCAGTTCTTC.

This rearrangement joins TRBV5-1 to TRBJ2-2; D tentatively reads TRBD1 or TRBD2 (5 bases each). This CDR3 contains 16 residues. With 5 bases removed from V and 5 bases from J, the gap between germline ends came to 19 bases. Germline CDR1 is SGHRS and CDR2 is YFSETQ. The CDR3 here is CASRGDEGSGTGELFF. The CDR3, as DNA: TGCGCCAGCAGAGGGGATGAGGGGTCGGGGACCGGGGAGCTGTTTTTT.